Following are 24 T cell receptor beta chains from one sample sequenced in a study of cytomegalovirus exposure and HLA in healthy donors. The PCR made use of 60 Vbeta and 13 Jbeta primers. Assay: immunoSEQ multiplex PCR; the TCRdb copy retains only in-frame clones and omits some. The data show about 180,000 clones, about four fifths seen once. Sequencing was performed on PBMCs. The receptors come from a woman under 40 in good health and CMV-seronegative.

V usage is TRBV15 and J usage is TRBJ1-2; D gene unclear. Germline V CDR1 and CDR2: LNHNV, YYDKDF (reference sequence). V lost 3 bases, J lost 5 bases, and 10 bases lay in between. CDR3 length: 13 residues. The CDR3: CATSSGRGYGYTF. CDR3 DNA: TGTGCCACCAGCAGCGGACGGGGATATGGCTACACCTTC.

The rearrangement links TRBV2 to TRBJ1-5; 8 bases are shared with TRBD1. Trimming removed 7 bases from V and 6 bases from J; junction bases left unmatched: 11. This CDR3 spans 15 amino acids. Per the germline V gene, CDR1 is SNHLY and CDR2 is FYNNEI. The CDR3 bases are TGTGCCAGCACCGGCGGACAGGGCAGGGGTCAGCCCCAGCATTTT. Its translation is CASTGGQGRGQPQHF.

This chain connects TRBV5-8 to TRBJ2-7; 7 nucleotides line up with TRBD1. V was pared by 2 bases and J by 1 base, with 6 bases of the junction left unmatched. CDR1 and CDR2 from the germline V gene are SGHTS and YDEGEE. The CDR3 loop spans 15 amino acids. In nucleotides, the CDR3 is TGTGCCAGCAGCTTTCGACAGGGTTTGTCCTACGAGCAGTACTTC. Translating it yields CASSFRQGLSYEQYF.

V and J are TRBV7-9 and TRBJ1-6, with 7 positions matching TRBD1. J lost 9 bases, V lost 2 bases, and 7 bases had no gene match. The germline CDR1 and CDR2 sequences are SEHNR and FQNEAQ (reference sequence). The CDR3 extends over 15 amino acids. This chain's CDR3 is CASSLKGDRASPLHF. Here the CDR3 DNA reads TGTGCCAGCAGCTTAAAGGGAGACAGGGCTTCACCCCTCCACTTT.

The chain couples TRBV7-8 to TRBJ2-5; 13 bases align to TRBD2. Germline assignment: CDR1 SGHVS and CDR2 FQNEAQ. The trim removed 4 bases at V and 1 base at J, leaving 3 bases unmatched. This CDR3 has 16 residues. This CDR3 reads CASSSRTSGGQETQYF. The CDR3, as DNA: TGTGCCAGCAGCTCCCGGACTAGCGGGGGCCAAGAGACCCAGTACTTC.

This clone has a handful of counts. This sequence joins TRBV4-1 and TRBJ1-2; possibly TRBD1 for D (6 bases). V shed 0 bases and J shed 2 bases, with 13 bases lying between them. Germline V CDR1 and CDR2: MGHRA, YSYEKL. The CDR3 runs to 16 residues. CDR3 in DNA: TGCGCCAGCAGCCAAGATCCTCAGGGGCGGAACTATGGCTACACCTTC. It is translated as CASSQDPQGRNYGYTF.

The chain couples TRBV7-9 to TRBJ1-5; D gene uncertain. Trimming removed 1 base from V and 4 bases from J, with 17 bases in between. Germline CDR1 and CDR2: SEHNR and FQNEAQ (reference sequence). The length of the CDR3 is 17 residues. CDR3 sequence (DNA): TGTGCCAGCAGCTTAGAAAATTTCCGGGAGATTAATCAGCCCCAGCATTTT. The encoded protein is CASSLENFREINQPQHF.

This chain uses TRBV30 with TRBJ1-4; 12 bases are a match to TRBD1. The CDR3 has 20 residues. Germline CDR1 is GTSNPN and CDR2 is SVGIG (reference sequence). The V and J ends lost 1 base and 4 bases, in that order; junction bases with no gene match: 16. CDR3 region: CAWSARLPRDRGQGNEKLFF. The CDR3 nucleotides are TGTGCCTGGAGTGCCAGACTCCCCCGGGACAGGGGGCAGGGTAATGAAAAACTGTTTTTT.

This clone was recorded only once. The genes are TRBV7-9 and TRBJ2-7; the D gene is possibly TRBD2 (6 bases). V was pared by 5 bases and J by 0 bases, with 11 bases between. There are 14 residues in the CDR3. In germline, CDR1 is SEHNR, CDR2 FQNEAQ (reference sequence). DNA of the CDR3: TGTGCCAGCAGCCCTCGGGGGTTCTCCTACGAGCAGTACTTC. It is translated as CASSPRGFSYEQYF.

V usage is TRBV19 and J usage is TRBJ1-6; D uncertain. Germline V gene sequence: CDR1 LNHDA, CDR2 SQIVND (reference sequence). The V and J ends lost 8 bases and 0 bases respectively, with 11 bases between them. The CDR3 is 15 residues long. The CDR3 region has the DNA TGTGCCAGTTCCCCGGTGAGCTCCTATAATTCACCCCTCCACTTT. This sequence encodes CASSPVSSYNSPLHF.

This chain links TRBV5-5 with TRBJ2-5; 8 bases are a match to TRBD2. Germline CDR1 and CDR2: SGHKS and YYEKEE (reference sequence). With 4 bases clipped from V and 2 bases from J, the junction kept 10 bases outside the gene matches. The CDR3 covers 16 residues. CDR3 region: CASSSKTSASQETQYF. The CDR3 coding sequence is TGTGCCAGCAGCAGCAAGACTAGCGCTTCGCAAGAGACCCAGTACTTC.

This clone came up a few times. The rearrangement links TRBV19 to TRBJ1-4; 9 positions agree with TRBD1. The germline gives CDR1 LNHDA, CDR2 SQIVND (reference sequence). The CDR3 has 14 amino acids. V shed 1 base and J 8 bases; nucleotides not matched to a gene: 2. This chain's CDR3 is CASSIGDRVEKLFF. CDR3 nucleotide sequence: TGTGCCAGTAGTATAGGGGACAGGGTCGAAAAACTGTTTTTT.

This clone was picked up one time. The chain has TRBV7-2 and TRBJ2-3; 11 positions match TRBD2. Germline values: CDR1 SGHTA, CDR2 FQGNSA. V dropped 0 bases and J dropped 6; count of bases not matched to a gene: 2. CDR3 size: 15 residues. CDR3 amino acids: CASSLASGGVDTQYF. CDR3 bases: TGTGCCAGCAGCTTAGCTAGCGGGGGGGTTGATACGCAGTATTTT.

The chain links TRBV6-6 to TRBJ1-5; perhaps TRBD1 as D (5 bases). This CDR3 comprises 12 residues. Germline V CDR1 and CDR2: MNHNY, SVGAGI (reference sequence). V was shortened by 4 bases and J by 6 bases, with 7 bases between the two germline ends. CDR3 sequence reads: CASSSQGQPQHF. CDR3 coding DNA: TGTGCCAGCAGTTCCCAGGGTCAGCCCCAGCATTTT.

The chain joins TRBV10-2 to TRBJ2-3; possibly TRBD2 for D (6 bases). This CDR3 spans 14 amino acids. CDR1 is WSHSY and CDR2 is SAAADI in the germline V gene. Trimming left V 8 bases short and J 2 bases short, with 14 bases between. CDR3 sequence reads: CASQSRGNTDTQYF. DNA for the CDR3: TGCGCCAGCCAAAGTCGGGGGAACACAGATACGCAGTATTTT.

The chain combines TRBV9 with TRBJ2-1; D is undetermined. Between the trimmed V and J ends, which lost 0 bases and 7 bases, there was a span of 8 bases. The CDR3 consists of 13 residues. Germline loops: CDR1 SGDLS, CDR2 YYNGEE. The CDR3 region has the DNA TGTGCCAGCAGCGTAGATCCCGGGAATGAGCAGTTCTTC. This codes for CASSVDPGNEQFF. The whole variable domain, remainder taken from reference TRBV9 and TRBJ2-1, is DSGVTQTPKHLITATGQRVTLRCSPRSGDLSVYWYQQSLDQGLQFLIQYYNGEERAKGNILERFSAQQFPDLHSELNLSSLELGDSALYFCASSVDPGNEQFFGPGTRLTVL.

This chain uses TRBV7-9 with TRBJ2-2; D call uncertain. The V gene's germline CDR1 is SEHNR and CDR2 FQNEAQ (reference sequence). V was pared by 4 bases and J by 6 bases, with 6 bases between. The CDR3 is made up of 12 amino acids. The CDR3 loop is CASSSQSGELFF. CDR3 bases: TGTGCCAGCAGCTCCCAATCCGGGGAGCTGTTTTTT.

This chain links TRBV27 with TRBJ2-3; D possibly corresponds to TRBD2 (6 bases). CDR1 is MNHEY and CDR2 is SMNVEV in the germline V gene (reference sequence). V was cut by 0 bases and J by 7 bases, with 8 bases left in between. The CDR3 loop spans 13 amino acids. In DNA form, the CDR3 reads TGTGCCAGCAGTTTATCGCGGGGAAATACGCAGTATTTT. This encodes CASSLSRGNTQYF.

The sample holds a few counts of this clone. The chain carries TRBV18 and TRBJ1-2; a possible D gene is TRBD1 (5 bases). The germline V and J ends were trimmed by 3 bases and 5 bases, with 7 bases remaining between them. Per germline, CDR1 KGHSH and CDR2 LQKENI. CDR3 length: 12 residues. CDR3 in amino acids: CASSPGGYGYTF. CDR3 nucleotides: TGTGCCAGCTCACCGGGGGGATATGGCTACACCTTC.

About this clone itself: The CDR3 end shows no conserved phenylalanine or tryptophan, and so a read error is likely. The chain carries TRBV25-1 and TRBJ1-1; no clear D gene. Germline CDR1 MGHDK, CDR2 SYGVNS. V was pared by 6 bases and J by 1 base, with 12 bases between. The CDR3 has 14 residues. CDR3 residues: CASSSGSPNTEAFV. In DNA form, the CDR3 reads TGTGCCAGCAGCTCGGGAAGTCCGAACACTGAAGCTTTCGTT.

In its sample, this clone was seen once. The chain combines TRBV15 with TRBJ1-1; TRBD1 is a possible D gene (6 bases). The CDR3 spans 15 residues. CDR1 LNHNV and CDR2 YYDKDF come from the germline V gene (reference sequence). The germline V and J ends were trimmed by 4 bases and 10 bases, with 22 bases remaining between them. The CDR3 nucleotides read TGTGCCACCAGCACCAGACCGGAAGGGGGATCAGGAGCTTTCTTT. It codes for CATSTRPEGGSGAFF.

This sequence joins TRBV27 and TRBJ2-1, with 11 bases identical to TRBD2. Trimming cost V 6 bases and J 0 bases; bases outside gene matches: 7. The length of the CDR3 is 17 residues. Germline assignment: CDR1 MNHEY and CDR2 SMNVEV (reference sequence). The CDR3 region is CASSPSSGGPSYNEQFF. CDR3 nucleotide sequence: TGTGCCAGCAGCCCTTCTAGCGGGGGGCCCTCCTACAATGAGCAGTTCTTC.

This clone has a handful of counts. V and J are TRBV29-1 and TRBJ2-1, with D uncertain. CDR1 is SQVTM, CDR2 ANQGSEA, per germline. The CDR3 is 13 amino acids. Written as DNA, the CDR3 is TGCATGGTGTCGGGTGCCTGGTACAATGAGCAGTTCTTC. Amino acid sequence: CMVSGAWYNEQFF.

The rearrangement joins TRBV5-8 to TRBJ2-7; possibly TRBD2 for D (5 bases). V shed 1 base and J shed 3 bases, with 14 bases lying between them. The CDR3 extends over 15 amino acids. Germline values: CDR1 SGHTS, CDR2 YDEGEE. CDR3 loop: CASSLYRTGRYEQYF. CDR3 nucleotides: TGTGCCAGCAGCTTGTATCGGACTGGACGCTACGAGCAGTACTTC.